This TCR beta chain is from a study of blood T cell repertoires in COVID-19 (dated by TCRdb to between 2020 and 2021). Turning to the overall study: Samples from collaborators originated in the United States, Italy and Spain and spanned both the acute and convalescent phases of COVID-19. Where HLA class I and class II types were available, the types were taken from metadata supplied by the sample provider, not from assay-based typing. A de-identified subject ID, COVID-19 status, age in years and sex were almost always included in the sample metadata. Samples came from the ongoing ImmuneRACE study (first 160 participants) plus 1,254 subjects from 6 global collaborators. Deeply sampled blood TCRbeta repertoires from subjects exposed to, actively infected with, or recovered from COVID-19 were included in the dataset. The material from the prospective study consisted of cDNA or gDNA derived from T cells, B-cell-depleted T cells, or PBMCs. A freely available public database, intended as a resource for researchers studying the immune response to SARS-CoV-2, is where the repertoires were released. Points the paper makes about the study in general: Clinical and demographic metadata were provided uncurated, with the amount varying by source and participant.

Participants in the prospective study were enrolled through a virtual design, were aged roughly 18 to 100 years, and lived in about 25 United States geographic areas. Cohort assignment in the prospective study relied on participant-reported clinical history from a screening survey and a study questionnaire. Exposed participants had been in contact with someone with a PCR-confirmed or clinician-diagnosed COVID-19 case within 2 weeks of study entry. Each participant in the prospective study had whole blood, serum and a nasopharyngeal or oropharyngeal swab collected by mobile phlebotomists. Participants in the prospective study had the option to provide additional blood draws and questionnaires over a 2-month period. Before DNA extraction, blood samples from the prospective study were shipped at room temperature or frozen. TCRbeta CDR3 regions were amplified from genomic DNA by means of the immunoSEQ Assay, a bias-controlled multiplex PCR. The published analysis was carried out like this. The number of nucleated cells in each sample was estimated by amplification of reference gene primers within the assay. To quantify the absolute abundance of each unique TCRbeta CDR3 rearrangement, sequence reads were collapsed and filtered. Productive Simpson clonality was computed per sample as the square root of Simpson's diversity index over productive rearrangements. Not all clones reach the TCRdb copy of this immuneACCESS table, which keeps in-frame sequences only. Checked studies attribute under half of the gap to unresolved V genes and leave the rest unexplained. The V and J calls and clone size come from that table; D and trimming were worked out from the DNA. The table for this sample lists around 320,000 clones; 85% to 95% of them were counted only once. The ten largest clones represent around 3.9% of the sample.

Comments on this clone: The specificity of this receptor is unknown. The input lacks base qualities; no much larger clone sits a single base away.

There are 18 amino acids in the CDR3, from cysteine to phenylalanine inclusive. Only the CDR3 DNA is retained, 54 bases long and in frame from the first base. The germline V gene yields MRHNA for CDR1 and SNTAGT for CDR2. V is cut back by 0 bases and J by 4 bases, with 10 bases in the junction unmatched. The sequenced sample was PBMCs or T cells enriched from blood (not recorded which). This sequence was found in a woman younger than 45 who had been exposed to COVID-19. This sequence uses TRBV6-4 and TRBJ2-2, and TRBD1 aligns with 8 junction nucleotides. The DNA sequence is TGTGCCAGCAGTGACTCGAGGCAGGGGGCGACGGCCACCGGGGAGCTGTTTTTT. It is translated as CASSDSRQGATATGELFF.